This T cell receptor (beta chain) was sequenced for a study of blood T cell repertoires in COVID-19. The table came from immunoSEQ multiplex PCR; TCRdb's copy has only in-frame clones and leaves some out. The sample yields approximately 36,000 clones, around 85% seen once. The germline V and J ends were trimmed by 2 bases and 7 bases, with 15 bases remaining between them. The length of the CDR3 is 14 residues. The germline V gene encodes CDR1 LNHNV and CDR2 YYDKDF (reference sequence). The sample comprised peripheral blood. The receptor's source is a man aged 45-65 years with active COVID-19. The J gene is TRBJ2-7, the V gene TRBV15; D might be TRBD2 (7 bases). Here the CDR3 DNA reads TGTGCCACCAGCAGATGGGAGGGGGGGCGTGAGCAGTACTTC. Translating it yields CATSRWEGGREQYF.